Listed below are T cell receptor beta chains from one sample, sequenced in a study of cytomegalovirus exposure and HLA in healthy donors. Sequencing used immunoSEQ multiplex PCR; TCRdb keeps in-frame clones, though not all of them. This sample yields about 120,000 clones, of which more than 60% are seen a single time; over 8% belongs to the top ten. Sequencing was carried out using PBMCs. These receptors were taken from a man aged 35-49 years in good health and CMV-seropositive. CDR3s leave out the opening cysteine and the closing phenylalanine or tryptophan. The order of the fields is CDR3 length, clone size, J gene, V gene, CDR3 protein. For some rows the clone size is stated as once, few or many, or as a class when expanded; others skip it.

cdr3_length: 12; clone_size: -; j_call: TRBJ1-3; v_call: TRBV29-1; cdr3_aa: SVETGHIGNTIY
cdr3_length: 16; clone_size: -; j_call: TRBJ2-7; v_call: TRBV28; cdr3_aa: ASSPPPSSGRRSYEQY
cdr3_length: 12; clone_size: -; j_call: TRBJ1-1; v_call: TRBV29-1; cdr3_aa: SAVRTGRHTEAF
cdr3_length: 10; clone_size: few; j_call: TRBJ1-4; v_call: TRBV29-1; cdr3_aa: SVASENEKLF
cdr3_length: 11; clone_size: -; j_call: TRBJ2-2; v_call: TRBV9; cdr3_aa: ASSVTYTGELF
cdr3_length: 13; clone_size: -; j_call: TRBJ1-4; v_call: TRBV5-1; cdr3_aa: ASSREFATNEKLF
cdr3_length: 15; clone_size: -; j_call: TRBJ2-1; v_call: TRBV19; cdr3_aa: ASSLPLGREGYNEQF
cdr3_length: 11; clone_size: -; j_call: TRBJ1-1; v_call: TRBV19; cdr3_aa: ASSIEGGWEAF
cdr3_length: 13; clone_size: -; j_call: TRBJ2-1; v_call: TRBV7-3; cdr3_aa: ASSYDSKVYNEQF
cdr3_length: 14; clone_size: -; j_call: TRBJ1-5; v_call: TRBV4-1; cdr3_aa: ASSQDVSGGGQPQH
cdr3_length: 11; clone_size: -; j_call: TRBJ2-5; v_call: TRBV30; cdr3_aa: AWNLAAQETQY
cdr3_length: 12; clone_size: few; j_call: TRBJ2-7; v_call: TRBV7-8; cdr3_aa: ASSLTELSYEQY
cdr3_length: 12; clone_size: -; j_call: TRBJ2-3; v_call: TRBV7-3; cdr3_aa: ASRRTGEVDTQY
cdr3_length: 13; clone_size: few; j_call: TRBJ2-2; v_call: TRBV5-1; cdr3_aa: ASRTDSRPTGELF
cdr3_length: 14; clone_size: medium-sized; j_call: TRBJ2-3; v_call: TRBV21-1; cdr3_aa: ASSKPPGTSTDTQY
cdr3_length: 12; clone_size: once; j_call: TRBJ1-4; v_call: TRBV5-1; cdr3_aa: ASSLQGRVEKLF
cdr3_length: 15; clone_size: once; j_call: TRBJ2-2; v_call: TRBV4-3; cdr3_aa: ASSQATSGANTGELF
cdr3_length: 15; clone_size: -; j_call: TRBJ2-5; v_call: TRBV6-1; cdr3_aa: ASSEAGGLAGQETQY
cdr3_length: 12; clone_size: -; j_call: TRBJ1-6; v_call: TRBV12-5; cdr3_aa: AINRGTYNSPLH
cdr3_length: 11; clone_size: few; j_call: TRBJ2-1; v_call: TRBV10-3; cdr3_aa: AIKDSSMDEQF
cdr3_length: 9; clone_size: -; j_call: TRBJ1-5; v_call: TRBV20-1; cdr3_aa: SAEGVGPQH
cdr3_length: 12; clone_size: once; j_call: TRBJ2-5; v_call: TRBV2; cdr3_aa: ASSEYYGGGAQY
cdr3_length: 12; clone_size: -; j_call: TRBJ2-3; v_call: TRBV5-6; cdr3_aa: ASSLRTYTDTQY
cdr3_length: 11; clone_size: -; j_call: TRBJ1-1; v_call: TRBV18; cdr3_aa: ASSGNRDTEAF